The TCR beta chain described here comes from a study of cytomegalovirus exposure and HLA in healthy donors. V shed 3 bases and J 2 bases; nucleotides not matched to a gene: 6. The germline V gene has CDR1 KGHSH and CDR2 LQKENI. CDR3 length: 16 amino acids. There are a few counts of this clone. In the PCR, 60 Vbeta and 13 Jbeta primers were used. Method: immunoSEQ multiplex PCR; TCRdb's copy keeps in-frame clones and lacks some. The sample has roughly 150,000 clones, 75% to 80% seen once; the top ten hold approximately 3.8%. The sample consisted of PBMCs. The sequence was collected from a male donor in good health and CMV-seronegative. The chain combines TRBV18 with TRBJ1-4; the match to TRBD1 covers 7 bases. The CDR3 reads CASSPAGGATNEKLFF. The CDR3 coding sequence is TGTGCCAGCTCACCGGCAGGGGGTGCCACTAATGAAAAACTGTTTTTT.